The 17 T cell receptor beta chains listed next were all sequenced from one sample in a study of T cell responses to AZD1222 COVID-19 vaccine. Profiled with immunoSEQ multiplex PCR; TCRdb holds only in-frame clones, not every one. This sample carries 120,000 to 150,000 clones, 70% to 90% of them seen once, and the ten largest clones take approximately 15%. This material consisted of peripheral blood, taken on day 0 of AZD1222 vaccination. The receptors were sampled from an adult in good health.

The V gene is TRBV18, the J gene TRBJ1-6; D unclear. V was trimmed by 0 bases and J by 10 bases, leaving 7 bases between them. Per germline, CDR1 KGHSH and CDR2 LQKENI. The CDR3 runs 13 residues. The CDR3 nucleotides are TGTGCCAGCTCACCACCCCAACTATCACCCCTCCACTTT. It specifies CASSPPQLSPLHF. Full variable domain (missing parts from reference TRBV18 and TRBJ1-6): NAGVMQNPRHLVRRRGQEARLRCSPMKGHSHVYWYRQLPEEGLKFMVYLQKENIIDESGMPKERFSAEFPKEGPSILRIQQVVRGDSAAYFCASSPPQLSPLHFGNGTRLTVT.

The gene calls are TRBV28 and TRBJ2-7; TRBD2 agrees at 7 bases. The CDR3 length is 14 residues. The V and J ends lost 6 bases and 2 bases, in that order; junction bases with no gene match: 7. Germline values: CDR1 MDHEN, CDR2 SYDVKM. CDR3: CASRSGGVPYEQYF. For the CDR3, the DNA is TGTGCCAGCAGGTCGGGAGGAGTCCCCTACGAGCAGTACTTC.

This chain uses TRBV27 with TRBJ2-3, with 15 positions matching TRBD2. The CDR3 loop spans 18 amino acids. CDR1 is MNHEY, CDR2 SMNVEV, per germline (reference sequence). V was pared by 5 bases and J by 2 bases, with 8 bases of the junction left unmatched. CDR3 DNA sequence: TGTGCCAGCAGTGCCCGGACTAGCGGGGGGGCAATCACAGATACGCAGTATTTT. Its protein product is CASSARTSGGAITDTQYF.

This clone was recorded a few times. In DNA, the CDR3 is TGTGCCAGCAGCAGGGGGCGCATGGACTACGAGCAGTACTTC. Translating gives CASSRGRMDYEQYF. V gene TRBV4-2 combines with J gene TRBJ2-7; 7 positions agree with TRBD1. This CDR3 has 14 amino acids. Per the germline V gene, CDR1 is LGHNA and CDR2 is YNFKEQ. The V segment lost 5 bases and the J segment 3 bases; nucleotides outside the gene matches: 7.

This rearrangement joins TRBV28 to TRBJ1-3, with TRBD1 matching 7 bases. J was trimmed by 4 bases and V by 5 bases; bases with no gene match: 14. Looked up from germline, CDR1 is MDHEN and CDR2 is SYDVKM. CDR3 length: 17 residues. The DNA for the CDR3 is TGTGCCAGCAGTCTATCGACAACAGGGGCATCGGGAAACACCATATATTTT. Translating gives CASSLSTTGASGNTIYF.

The J gene is TRBJ1-5, the V gene TRBV5-8; 11 positions match TRBD1. This CDR3 is built from 12 residues. Germline V lookup: CDR1 SGHTS, CDR2 YDEGEE. V gave up 3 bases and J gave up 12 bases; unmatched junction bases: 2. CDR3 sequence: CASSWGQGDQHF. CDR3 in DNA: TGTGCCAGCAGCTGGGGACAGGGGGACCAGCATTTT.

For this clone: This sample includes further DNA sequences coding for the same CDR3. The rearrangement joins TRBV27 to TRBJ1-2; weak D call: TRBD1 (6 bases). The CDR3 extends over 12 amino acids. Trimming stripped 2 bases from V and 5 bases from J, with 6 bases between. Germline CDR1 is MNHEY and CDR2 is SMNVEV (reference sequence). The CDR3 region has the DNA TGTGCCAGCAGTTTACAGGGGTATGGCTACACCTTC. Protein: CASSLQGYGYTF.

This clone was counted at least ten times. The chain employs TRBV9 and TRBJ2-1; D remains unclear. V was shortened by 0 bases and J by 2 bases, with 12 bases between the two germline ends. This CDR3 has 16 residues. In germline, CDR1 is SGDLS, CDR2 YYNGEE. The chain's CDR3 is CASSVGFKRTYNEQFF. The CDR3 coding sequence is TGTGCCAGCAGCGTAGGTTTTAAGAGGACCTACAATGAGCAGTTCTTC.

The chain employs TRBV18 and TRBJ1-1, with a weak D call TRBD1 (5 bases). The CDR3 length is 13 residues. Trimming stripped 3 bases from V and 4 bases from J, with 9 bases between. The germline gives CDR1 KGHSH, CDR2 LQKENI. The DNA for the CDR3 is TGTGCCAGCTCACCCCCCGGGACCACTGAAGCTTTCTTT. Its translation is CASSPPGTTEAFF.

V gene TRBV19 combines with J gene TRBJ2-5, with a possible D match to TRBD2 (5 bases). Germline V CDR1 and CDR2: LNHDA, SQIVND (reference sequence). The CDR3 extends over 15 amino acids. V lost 5 bases to trimming and J lost 5 bases, with 18 bases between them. CDR3 sequence: CASSASAPTGETQYF. The CDR3 DNA reads as TGTGCCAGTAGTGCCTCGGCTCCGACGGGGGAGACCCAGTACTTC.

This clone was picked up a small number of times. The V call is TRBV6-4, the J call TRBJ2-1; 9 bases are shared with TRBD2. Trimming cost V 3 bases and J 2 bases; bases outside gene matches: 2. The CDR3 totals 15 residues. CDR1 and CDR2 from the germline V gene are MRHNA and SNTAGT. As DNA, the CDR3 is TGTGCCAGCAGTGAGCTAGCGGGGACCTACAATGAGCAGTTCTTC. It specifies CASSELAGTYNEQFF.

The J gene is TRBJ2-7, the V gene TRBV27; 7 bases are a match to TRBD1. The germline CDR1 and CDR2 sequences are MNHEY and SMNVEV (reference sequence). J gave up 2 bases and V 5 bases, and 3 bases lay outside the gene matches. The CDR3 extends over 13 amino acids. This chain's CDR3 is CASSRTGAYEQYF. In nucleotides, the CDR3 is TGTGCCAGCAGTCGGACAGGCGCCTACGAGCAGTACTTC.

This clone was counted once. The chain has TRBV21-1 and TRBJ2-7. TRBV21-1 is termed a pseudogene. This CDR3 comprises 11 residues. The CDR3 protein is CASSKRYEQYF. The CDR3, as DNA: TGTGCCAGCAGCAAAAGGTACGAGCAGTACTTC.

The chain combines TRBV6-5 with TRBJ1-1; 7 nucleotides line up with TRBD1. The CDR3 loop spans 14 amino acids. Per the germline V gene, CDR1 is MNHEY and CDR2 is SVGAGI. The V gene end was trimmed by 7 bases and the J gene end by 3 bases; junction bases not matched to a gene: 8. As DNA, the CDR3 is TGTGCCAGCACAAGCGACAGGGTCTACACTGAAGCTTTCTTT. Protein product: CASTSDRVYTEAFF.

V is TRBV3-1 (or the pseudogene TRBV3-2) and J is TRBJ1-1; maybe TRBD1 (6 bases). Between the trimmed V and J ends, which lost 2 bases and 8 bases, there was a span of 15 bases. The CDR3 has 14 amino acids. The germline gives CDR1 LGHDT, CDR2 YNNKEL (reference sequence). The CDR3 here is CASSQRRQGTEAFF. CDR3 in DNA: TGTGCCAGCAGCCAAAGAAGGCAGGGGACAGAAGCTTTCTTT.

V and J are TRBV5-1 and TRBJ2-7; 7 bases match TRBD1. CDR3 length: 12 residues. Germline assignment: CDR1 SGHRS and CDR2 YFSETQ. The V segment lost 6 bases and the J segment 2 bases; nucleotides outside the gene matches: 2. CDR3 sequence (DNA): TGCGCCAGCACTGGACAGGCCTACGAGCAGTACTTC. This codes for CASTGQAYEQYF.

J is TRBJ2-5 and V is TRBV19; D call uncertain. Germline V lookup: CDR1 LNHDA, CDR2 SQIVND (reference sequence). Between the trimmed V and J ends, which lost 7 bases and 3 bases, there was a span of 21 bases. CDR3 size: 16 residues. The CDR3 reads CASNLLFWRFKETQYF. DNA of the CDR3: TGTGCCAGTAACTTATTATTTTGGAGATTCAAAGAGACCCAGTACTTC.